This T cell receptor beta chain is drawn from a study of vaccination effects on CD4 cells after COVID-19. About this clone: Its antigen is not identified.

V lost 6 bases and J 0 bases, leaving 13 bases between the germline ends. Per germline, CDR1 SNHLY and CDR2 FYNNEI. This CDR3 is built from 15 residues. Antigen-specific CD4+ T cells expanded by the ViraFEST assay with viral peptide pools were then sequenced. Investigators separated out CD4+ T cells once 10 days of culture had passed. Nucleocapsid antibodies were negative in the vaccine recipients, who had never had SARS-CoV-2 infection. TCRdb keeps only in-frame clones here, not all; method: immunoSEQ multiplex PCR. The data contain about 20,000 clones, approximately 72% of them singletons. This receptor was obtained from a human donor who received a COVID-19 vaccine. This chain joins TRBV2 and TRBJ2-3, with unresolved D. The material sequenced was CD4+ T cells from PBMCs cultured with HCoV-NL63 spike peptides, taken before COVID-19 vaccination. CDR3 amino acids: CASRPDKVSTDTQYF. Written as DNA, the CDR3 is TGTGCCAGCAGGCCCGATAAGGTCAGCACAGATACGCAGTATTTT.